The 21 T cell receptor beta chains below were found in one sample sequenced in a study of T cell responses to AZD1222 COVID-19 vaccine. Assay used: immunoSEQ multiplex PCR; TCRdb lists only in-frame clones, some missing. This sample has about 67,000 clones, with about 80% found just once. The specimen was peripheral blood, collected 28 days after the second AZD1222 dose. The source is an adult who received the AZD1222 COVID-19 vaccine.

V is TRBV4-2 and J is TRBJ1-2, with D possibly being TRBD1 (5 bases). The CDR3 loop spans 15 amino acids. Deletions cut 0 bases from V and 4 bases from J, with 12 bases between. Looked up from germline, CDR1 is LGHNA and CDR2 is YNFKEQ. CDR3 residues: CASSQEEGSRYGYTF. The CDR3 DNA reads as TGTGCCAGCAGCCAAGAAGAGGGGTCGCGCTATGGCTACACCTTC.

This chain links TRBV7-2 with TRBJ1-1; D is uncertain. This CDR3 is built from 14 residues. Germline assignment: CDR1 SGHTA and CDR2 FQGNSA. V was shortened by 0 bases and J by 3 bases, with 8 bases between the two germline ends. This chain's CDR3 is CASSLADVHTEAFF. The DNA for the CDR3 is TGTGCCAGCAGCTTAGCGGACGTGCACACTGAAGCTTTCTTT.

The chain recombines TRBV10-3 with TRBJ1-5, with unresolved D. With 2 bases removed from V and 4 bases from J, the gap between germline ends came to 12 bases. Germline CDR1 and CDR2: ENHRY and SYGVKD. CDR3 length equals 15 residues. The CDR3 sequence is CAISEEGKGNQPQHF. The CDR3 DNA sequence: TGTGCCATCAGTGAGGAAGGTAAAGGGAATCAGCCCCAGCATTTT.

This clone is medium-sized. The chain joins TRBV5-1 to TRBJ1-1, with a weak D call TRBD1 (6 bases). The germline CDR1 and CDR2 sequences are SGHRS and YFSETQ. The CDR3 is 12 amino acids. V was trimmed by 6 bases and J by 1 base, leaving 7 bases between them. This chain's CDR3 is CASKTGNTEAFF. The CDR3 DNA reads TGCGCCAGCAAGACAGGGAACACTGAAGCTTTCTTT.

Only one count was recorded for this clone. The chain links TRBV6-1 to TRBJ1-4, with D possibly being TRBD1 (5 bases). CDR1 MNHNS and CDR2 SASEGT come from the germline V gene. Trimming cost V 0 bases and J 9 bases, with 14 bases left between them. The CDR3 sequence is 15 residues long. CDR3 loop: CASSEAMGGNQKLFF. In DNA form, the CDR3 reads TGTGCCAGCAGTGAAGCGATGGGGGGGAATCAAAAACTGTTTTTT.

CDR3 coding DNA: TGCAGCGTTGCACCTCACGGAAACAGGGATGAAAAACTGTTTTTT. Its protein product is CSVAPHGNRDEKLFF. The chain recombines TRBV29-1 with TRBJ1-4; D might be TRBD1 (6 bases). The CDR3 spans 15 residues. Germline V gene lookup returns CDR1 SQVTM and CDR2 ANQGSEA. V was trimmed by 4 bases and J by 6 bases, leaving 18 bases between them.

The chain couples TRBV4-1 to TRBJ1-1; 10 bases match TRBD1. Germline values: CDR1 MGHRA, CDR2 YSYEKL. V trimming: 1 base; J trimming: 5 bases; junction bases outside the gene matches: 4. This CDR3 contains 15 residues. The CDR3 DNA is TGCGCCAGCAGCCAAGGGGGACAGGGGTGGACTGAAGCTTTCTTT. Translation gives CASSQGGQGWTEAFF.

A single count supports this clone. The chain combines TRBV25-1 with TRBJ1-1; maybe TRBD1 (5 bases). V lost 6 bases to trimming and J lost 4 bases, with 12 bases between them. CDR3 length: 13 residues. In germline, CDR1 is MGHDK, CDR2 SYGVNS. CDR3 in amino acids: CASRLGGGTEAFF. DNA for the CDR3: TGTGCCAGCAGGCTAGGCGGGGGCACTGAAGCTTTCTTT. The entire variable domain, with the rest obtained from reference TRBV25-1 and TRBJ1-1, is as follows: EADIYQTPRYLVIGTGKKITLECSQTMGHDKMYWYQQDPGMELHLIHYSYGVNSTEKGDLSSESTVSRIRTEHFPLTLESARPSHTSQYLCASRLGGGTEAFFGQGTRLTVV.

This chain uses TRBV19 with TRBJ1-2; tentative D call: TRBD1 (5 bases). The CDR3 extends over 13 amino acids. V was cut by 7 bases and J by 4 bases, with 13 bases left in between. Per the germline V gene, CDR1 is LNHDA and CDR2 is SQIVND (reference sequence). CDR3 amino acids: CASKPRVVYGYTF. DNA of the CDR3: TGTGCCAGTAAACCCAGGGTTGTCTATGGCTACACCTTC.

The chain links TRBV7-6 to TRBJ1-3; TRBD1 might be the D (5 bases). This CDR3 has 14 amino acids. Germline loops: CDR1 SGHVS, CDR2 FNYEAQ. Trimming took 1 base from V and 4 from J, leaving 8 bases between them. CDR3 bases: TGTGCCAGCAGCTTAGGAGGGGAAGGAAACACCATATATTTT. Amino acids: CASSLGGEGNTIYF.

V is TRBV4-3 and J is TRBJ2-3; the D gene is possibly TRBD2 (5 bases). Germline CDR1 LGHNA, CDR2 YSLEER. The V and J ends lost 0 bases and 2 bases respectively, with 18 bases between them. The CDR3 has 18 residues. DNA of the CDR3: TGCGCCAGCAGCCAAGATGCCCCGGACTTGAGTTTCACAGATACGCAGTATTTT. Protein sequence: CASSQDAPDLSFTDTQYF.

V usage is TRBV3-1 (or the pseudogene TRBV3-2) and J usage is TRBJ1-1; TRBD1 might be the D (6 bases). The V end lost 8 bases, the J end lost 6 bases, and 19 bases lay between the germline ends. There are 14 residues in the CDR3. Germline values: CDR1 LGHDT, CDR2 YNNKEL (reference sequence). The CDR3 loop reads CASVNTGKVAEAFF. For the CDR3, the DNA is TGTGCCAGCGTTAATACAGGGAAGGTCGCTGAAGCTTTCTTT.

The CDR3 region is CASTLGVAGGYSEQFF. As DNA, the CDR3 is TGTGCCAGTACCCTTGGGGTAGCGGGGGGGTATAGTGAGCAGTTCTTC. The V gene is TRBV19, the J gene TRBJ2-1; 11 nucleotides line up with TRBD2. Trimming at V came to 7 bases and at J to 9 bases, leaving 14 bases not matched to a gene. Germline-derived CDR1 and CDR2 are LNHDA and SQIVND (reference sequence). The CDR3 has 16 residues.

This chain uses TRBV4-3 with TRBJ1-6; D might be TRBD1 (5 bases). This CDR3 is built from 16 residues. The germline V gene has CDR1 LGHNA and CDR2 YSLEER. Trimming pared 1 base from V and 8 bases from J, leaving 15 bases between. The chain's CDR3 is CASSQGSRVNHSPLHF. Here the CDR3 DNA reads TGCGCCAGCAGCCAAGGTAGCAGGGTAAATCATTCACCCCTCCACTTT.

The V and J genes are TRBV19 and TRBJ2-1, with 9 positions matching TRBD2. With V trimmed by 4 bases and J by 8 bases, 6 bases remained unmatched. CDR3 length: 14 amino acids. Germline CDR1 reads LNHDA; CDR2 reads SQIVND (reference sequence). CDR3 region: CASSKAGGRHEQFF. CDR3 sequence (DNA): TGTGCCAGTAGTAAAGCGGGGGGAAGACATGAGCAGTTCTTC.

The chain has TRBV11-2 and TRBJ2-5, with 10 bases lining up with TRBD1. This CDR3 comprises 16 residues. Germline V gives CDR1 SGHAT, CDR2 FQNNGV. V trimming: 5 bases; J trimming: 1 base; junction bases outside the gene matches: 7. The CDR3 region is CASSRTGTGVQETQYF. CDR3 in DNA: TGTGCCAGCAGCCGAACCGGGACAGGGGTCCAAGAGACCCAGTACTTC.

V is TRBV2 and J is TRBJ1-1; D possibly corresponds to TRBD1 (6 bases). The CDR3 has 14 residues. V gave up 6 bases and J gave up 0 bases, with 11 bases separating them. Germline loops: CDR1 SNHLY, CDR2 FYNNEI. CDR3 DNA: TGTGCCAGCAGGAGGACAGTACTGAACACTGAAGCTTTCTTT. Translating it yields CASRRTVLNTEAFF.

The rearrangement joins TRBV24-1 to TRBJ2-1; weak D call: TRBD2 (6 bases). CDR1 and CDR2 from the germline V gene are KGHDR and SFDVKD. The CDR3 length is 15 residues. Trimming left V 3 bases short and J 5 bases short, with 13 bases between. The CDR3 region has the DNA TGTGCCACCAGTGATCGACGCGGGGCAGACAATGAGCAGTTCTTC. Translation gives CATSDRRGADNEQFF.

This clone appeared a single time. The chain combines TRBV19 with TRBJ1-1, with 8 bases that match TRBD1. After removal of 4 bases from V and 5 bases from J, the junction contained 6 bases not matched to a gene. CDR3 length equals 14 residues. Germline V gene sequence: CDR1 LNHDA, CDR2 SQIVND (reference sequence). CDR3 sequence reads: CASSTRQGRTEAFF. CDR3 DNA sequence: TGTGCCAGTAGTACCCGACAGGGGCGGACTGAAGCTTTCTTT. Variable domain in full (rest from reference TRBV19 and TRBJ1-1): DGGITQSPKYLFRKEGQNVTLSCEQNLNHDAMYWYRQDPGQGLRLIYYSQIVNDFQKGDIAEGYSVSREKKESFPLTVTSAQKNPTAFYLCASSTRQGRTEAFFGQGTRLTVV.

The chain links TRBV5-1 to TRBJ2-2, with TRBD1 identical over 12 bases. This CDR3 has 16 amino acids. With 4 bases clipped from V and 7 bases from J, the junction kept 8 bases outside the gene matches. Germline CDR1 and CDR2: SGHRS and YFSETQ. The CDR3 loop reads CASSPGTGGFSGELFF. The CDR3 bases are TGCGCCAGCAGCCCCGGGACAGGGGGCTTCAGCGGGGAGCTGTTTTTT. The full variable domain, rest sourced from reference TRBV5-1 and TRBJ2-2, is KAGVTQTPRYLIKTRGQQVTLSCSPISGHRSVSWYQQTPGQGLQFLFEYFSETQRNKGNFPGRFSGRQFSNSRSEMNVSTLELGDSALYLCASSPGTGGFSGELFFGEGSRLTVL.

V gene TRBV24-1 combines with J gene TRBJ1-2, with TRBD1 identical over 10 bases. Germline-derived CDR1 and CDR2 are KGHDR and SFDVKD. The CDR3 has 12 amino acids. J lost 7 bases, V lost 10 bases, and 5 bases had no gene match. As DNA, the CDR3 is TGTGCCACGCACGGGACAGGGGCTGGCTACACCTTC. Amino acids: CATHGTGAGYTF.